The next 13 T cell receptor beta chains were all read from a single sample in a study of response to subunit inactivated influenza vaccine. Via MiXCR, TCRdb re-called the RT-PCR reads, giving one row per CDR3 protein. The data show about 650,000 distinct CDR3 sequences, more than 15% seen once. The input for sequencing was PBMCs from blood, taken about 13 days after vaccination. These receptors all come from a man in his fifties who received an inactivated influenza vaccine.

This clonotype was detected many times. The chain couples TRBV7-9 to TRBJ2-5; D is unclear. The CDR3 has 12 residues. Germline V gene lookup returns CDR1 SEHNR and CDR2 FQNEAQ (reference sequence). Trimming left V 5 bases short and J 2 bases short, with 6 bases between. The CDR3, as DNA: TGTGCCAGCAGCAACATGCAAGAGACCCAGTACTTC. This gives the protein CASSNMQETQYF.

Only a few counts were recorded for this clonotype. The chain has TRBV20-1 and TRBJ2-4; D tentatively fits TRBD1 or TRBD2 (5 bases each). Germline CDR1 is DFQATT and CDR2 is SNEGSKA (reference sequence). V was clipped by 0 bases and J by 0 bases, with 12 bases between them. CDR3 length equals 16 residues. CDR3 nucleotides: TGCAGTGCTAGAGATAGGGGCGGGTTAGCCAAAAACATTCAGTACTTC. Translation: CSARDRGGLAKNIQYF.

This clonotype has just a few counts. V is TRBV7-2 and J is TRBJ2-1, with a weak D call TRBD2 (5 bases). The CDR3 contains 15 residues. Germline assignment: CDR1 SGHTA and CDR2 FQGNSA. The V end was cut by 1 base, the J end by 12 bases, with 19 bases between. Here the CDR3 reads CASSLGFSGGGRQFF. Here the CDR3 DNA reads TGTGCCAGCAGCTTAGGATTTTCTGGCGGAGGCAGGCAGTTCTTC.

This chain links TRBV21-1 with TRBJ2-5. TRBV21-1 is deemed a pseudogene. The CDR3 is 14 residues long. This chain's CDR3 is CASSKAQHRDTQYF. The CDR3 nucleotides are TGTGCCAGCAGCAAAGCTCAACATCGGGATACCCAGTACTTC.

Ten or more counts support this clonotype. The chain carries TRBV29-1 and TRBJ2-7, with D possibly matching TRBD2 (6 bases). Germline V gene sequence: CDR1 SQVTM, CDR2 ANQGSEA. The CDR3 length is 13 residues. V was shortened by 3 bases and J by 3 bases, with 12 bases between the two germline ends. The CDR3: CSVDAGGNYEQYF. CDR3 in DNA: TGCAGCGTTGATGCTGGAGGGAACTACGAGCAGTACTTC.

This clonotype was detected a few times. This rearrangement joins TRBV11-2 to TRBJ2-5; 8 nucleotides match TRBD1. CDR1 is SGHAT, CDR2 FQNNGV, per germline. The CDR3 totals 15 residues. V shed 1 base and J 4 bases; nucleotides not matched to a gene: 5. The CDR3 coding sequence is TGTGCCAGCAGCTTAGGACAGGGGCTGCCAGAGACCCAGTACTTC. Protein sequence: CASSLGQGLPETQYF.

The genes are TRBV4-3 and TRBJ1-5, with D tentatively TRBD1 (6 bases). With 4 bases removed from V and 8 bases from J, the gap between germline ends came to 18 bases. The CDR3 consists of 15 residues. The V gene's germline CDR1 is LGHNA and CDR2 YSLEER. The chain's CDR3 is CASSPIWGGKEPQHF. CDR3 coding DNA: TGCGCCAGCAGCCCAATATGGGGGGGCAAGGAGCCCCAGCATTTT.

This rearrangement joins TRBV29-1 to TRBJ2-5; D uncertain. This CDR3 is built from 14 residues. In germline, CDR1 is SQVTM, CDR2 ANQGSEA. V shed 0 bases and J shed 1 base, with 9 bases lying between them. The CDR3 sequence: CSVEDLQSQETQYF. The CDR3 region has the DNA TGCAGCGTTGAAGATCTACAGTCCCAAGAGACCCAGTACTTC.

This rearrangement joins TRBV5-1 to TRBJ2-7, with 14 nucleotides matching TRBD2. With 4 bases clipped from V and 7 bases from J, the junction kept 7 bases outside the gene matches. The CDR3 contains 15 residues. Germline loops: CDR1 SGHRS, CDR2 YFSETQ. Here the CDR3 DNA reads TGCGCCAGCAGCAGTACGGGACTAGCGGGAGTTGAGCAGTACTTC. This gives the protein CASSSTGLAGVEQYF.

The chain has TRBV11-3 and TRBJ2-2; 8 nucleotides agree with TRBD1. Germline CDR1 and CDR2: SGHNT and YENEEA. The CDR3 extends over 15 amino acids. The J segment lost 5 bases and the V segment lost 8 bases, leaving 10 bases of the junction unmatched. CDR3 protein: CASVTDREATGELFF. Here the CDR3 DNA reads TGTGCCAGCGTGACGGACAGGGAGGCAACCGGGGAGCTGTTTTTT.

The chain uses TRBV28 and TRBJ2-3; tentatively, D is TRBD2 (5 bases). V was shortened by 8 bases and J by 4 bases, with 16 bases between the two germline ends. The germline gives CDR1 MDHEN, CDR2 SYDVKM. The CDR3 length is 14 residues. CDR3 sequence (DNA): TGTGCCAGCTTTCTTCGGGGTAGCCCAGATACGCAGTATTTT. As protein: CASFLRGSPDTQYF.

There are a few counts of this clonotype. The chain joins TRBV7-2 to TRBJ2-2; no clear D. In germline, CDR1 is SGHTA, CDR2 FQGNSA. The ends were cut back, 2 bases at V and 0 bases at J, with 13 bases in the middle. The CDR3 has 17 residues. The CDR3 DNA reads TGTGCCAGCAGCTTAAGGAATCAGGTCGCGAACACCGGGGAGCTGTTTTTT. Its translation is CASSLRNQVANTGELFF.

The genes are TRBV2 and TRBJ2-7, with 8 bases lining up with TRBD2. Trimming removed 6 bases from V and 7 bases from J; junction bases left unmatched: 23. The CDR3 is made up of 18 amino acids. Germline values: CDR1 SNHLY, CDR2 FYNNEI. The CDR3 is CASRPRVSGNTLSGEQYF. For the CDR3, the DNA is TGTGCCAGCAGGCCACGGGTTAGCGGGAATACCTTGAGTGGGGAGCAGTACTTC.